This section outlines one T cell receptor beta chain sequence together with its context. Its specificity is unknown. This specimen belongs to a study of T cells in Graves' hyperthyroidism and ophthalmopathy. Study results and caveats: Most clonotypes that expanded in the thyroid above 0.001 also showed up in blood. In validation, the model predicted ophthalmopathy. These predictions came a median around 5.9 months before onset.

Exclusion followed for patients with uncontrolled infection, other autoimmune disease, pregnancy or lactation. RNA transcripts yielded amplified TCR beta CDR3 regions. The HTBI primer set drove a first-round RT-PCR of the TCR CDR3. In TCRdb, the multiplex PCR reads were re-called with MiXCR into one record per CDR3 protein. The sample records roughly 500,000 distinct CDR3 sequences, roughly 46% being singletons. The CDR3 consists of 15 residues. Losses at the gene ends were 7 bases for V and 7 bases for J; bases not matched to a gene: 14. The V gene's germline CDR1 is MNHNS and CDR2 SASEGT. Sample: peripheral blood or thyroid tissue (not recorded which). This chain links TRBV6-1 with TRBJ2-7; 9 bases align to TRBD1. This clonotype was obtained from an adult woman with Graves' disease, either hyperthyroidism or ophthalmopathy (not recorded which). The CDR3 DNA reads TGTGCCAGCACTCGAATCCGCCCCGGGACAGGGGAGCAGTACTTC. It yields the protein CASTRIRPGTGEQYF.